One and the same sample provided the 28 T cell receptor beta chains below, sequenced in a study of blood T cell repertoires in COVID-19. Sequenced by immunoSEQ multiplex PCR; TCRdb stores in-frame clones only, minus some. Of 55,000 to 70,000 clones in the sample, 80% to 90% were seen once. Source material: peripheral blood. The receptor source for this set is a man aged 55 to 70 with active or convalescent COVID-19.

This chain connects TRBV12-3 or TRBV12-4 to TRBJ2-2, with unresolved D. V dropped 2 bases and J dropped 8 bases, with 9 bases sitting between them. The CDR3 has 13 residues. DNA for the CDR3: TGTGCCAGCAGTTTAAACCTGCGAGGGGAGCTGTTTTTT. It codes for CASSLNLRGELFF.

The J gene is TRBJ2-1, the V gene TRBV12-5; 9 bases line up with TRBD2. Germline V gene sequence: CDR1 LGHNT, CDR2 FRNRAP. The junction had 9 bases not matched to a gene; V was cut back by 0 bases and J by 0 bases. The CDR3 has 19 amino acids. CDR3 loop: CASGLVRGSGGRSYNEQFF. The CDR3 DNA reads TGTGCTAGTGGTTTGGTACGGGGTAGCGGGGGTCGCTCCTACAATGAGCAGTTCTTC.

The gene calls are TRBV11-2 and TRBJ1-2; D is unresolved. The germline V gene has CDR1 SGHAT and CDR2 FQNNGV. This CDR3 comprises 15 residues. Trimming removed 0 bases from V and 3 bases from J, with 11 bases in between. Here the CDR3 DNA reads TGTGCCAGCAGCTTAGAAGGGCCGGGAGACTATGGCTACACCTTC. Translation gives CASSLEGPGDYGYTF.

This chain uses TRBV5-6 with TRBJ1-2, with TRBD1 identical over 9 bases. CDR1 SGHDT and CDR2 YYEEEE come from the germline V gene. With V trimmed by 5 bases and J by 4 bases, 3 bases remained unmatched. This CDR3 comprises 13 residues. The CDR3 sequence is CASRKQGAYGYTF. The CDR3 DNA reads TGTGCCAGCAGGAAACAGGGGGCCTATGGCTACACCTTC.

This chain uses TRBV18 with TRBJ2-1, with no clear D. The CDR3 is 15 residues long. CDR1 KGHSH and CDR2 LQKENI come from the germline V gene. The V end lost 4 bases, the J end lost 0 bases, and 10 bases lay between the germline ends. CDR3 nucleotides: TGTGCCAGCTCACGTCAGCCTAGCTCCTACAATGAGCAGTTCTTC. This codes for CASSRQPSSYNEQFF.

This chain links TRBV14 with TRBJ1-6; TRBD1 matches at 7 bases. With 2 bases clipped from V and 10 bases from J, the junction kept 11 bases outside the gene matches. Germline loops: CDR1 SGHDN, CDR2 FVKESK. This CDR3 is 16 amino acids long. The CDR3 sequence: CASSQRLNRGDSPLHF. The CDR3 coding sequence is TGTGCCAGCAGCCAACGTTTAAACAGGGGCGACTCACCCCTCCACTTT.

This clone occurred a few times. The chain carries TRBV15 and TRBJ2-2; 9 nucleotides align to TRBD2. There are 16 residues in the CDR3. V was clipped by 8 bases and J by 8 bases; unmatched bases: 15. Looked up from germline, CDR1 is LNHNV and CDR2 is YYDKDF (reference sequence). The CDR3 nucleotides read TGTGCCACCCTGAATAGCGGGAGTGTTGGGCGAGGGGAGCTGTTTTTT. Translated: CATLNSGSVGRGELFF.

The chain joins TRBV7-9 to TRBJ1-1; 8 nucleotides agree with TRBD1. V trimming: 4 bases; J trimming: 5 bases; junction bases outside the gene matches: 9. Germline CDR1 and CDR2: SEHNR and FQNEAQ (reference sequence). This CDR3 comprises 15 residues. CDR3 coding DNA: TGTGCCAGCAGCTCCTGGACAGGGAGAGGGACTGAAGCTTTCTTT. Amino acid sequence: CASSSWTGRGTEAFF. Using reference TRBV7-9 and TRBJ1-1 for the parts outside the CDR3, the full variable domain is DTGVSQNPRHKITKRGQNVTFRCDPISEHNRLYWYRQTLGQGPEFLTYFQNEAQLEKSRLLSDRFSAERPKGSFSTLEIQRTEQGDSAMYLCASSSWTGRGTEAFFGQGTRLTVV.

The rearrangement joins TRBV2 to TRBJ1-2, with 9 bases matching TRBD1. The junction had 10 bases not matched to a gene; V was cut back by 7 bases and J by 10 bases. The CDR3 spans 13 residues. Germline CDR1 reads SNHLY; CDR2 reads FYNNEI. The CDR3 DNA follows: TGTGCCAGCACTAGGGACAGGGAAGGTCACTACACCTTC. It translates to CASTRDREGHYTF.

In DNA, the CDR3 is TGTGCCAGCAGCGCCAGGCCGGGATTGCAAGAGACCCAGTACTTC. Amino acids: CASSARPGLQETQYF. V gene TRBV9 combines with J gene TRBJ2-5, with D possibly matching TRBD2 (5 bases). CDR3 length equals 15 residues. V was clipped by 3 bases and J by 2 bases, with 14 bases between them. Germline CDR1 and CDR2: SGDLS and YYNGEE.

The CDR3 is CASKTSGGTDTQYF. CDR3 bases: TGTGCCAGCAAGACTAGCGGGGGTACAGATACGCAGTATTTT. The chain recombines TRBV2 with TRBJ2-3; TRBD2 matches 12 bases. Germline V gives CDR1 SNHLY, CDR2 FYNNEI. With V trimmed by 7 bases and J by 3 bases, 2 bases remained unmatched. This CDR3 is built from 14 residues.

This chain joins TRBV3-1 (or the pseudogene TRBV3-2) and TRBJ1-4; D is perhaps TRBD1 (5 bases). The germline V gene has CDR1 LGHDT and CDR2 YNNKEL (reference sequence). Trimming cost V 6 bases and J 7 bases, with 12 bases left between them. The CDR3 is 13 amino acids. The CDR3 spells CASSPQGVEKLFF. CDR3 in DNA: TGTGCCAGCAGTCCCCAGGGTGTTGAAAAACTGTTTTTT.

The chain has TRBV7-8 and TRBJ1-3; 8 bases are shared with TRBD1. This CDR3 has 16 residues. Germline loops: CDR1 SGHVS, CDR2 FQNEAQ. J gave up 0 bases and V 4 bases, and 5 bases lay outside the gene matches. The CDR3 nucleotides are TGTGCCAGCAGCTATGGACAGGGCGACTCTGGAAACACCATATATTTT. Translation: CASSYGQGDSGNTIYF. Full variable domain (missing parts from reference TRBV7-8 and TRBJ1-3): GAGVSQSPRYKVAKRGQDVALRCDPISGHVSLFWYQQALGQGPEFLTYFQNEAQLDKSGLPSDRFFAERPEGSVSTLKIQRTQQEDSAVYLCASSYGQGDSGNTIYFGEGSWLTVV.

The chain recombines TRBV7-9 with TRBJ1-4, with unresolved D. V was trimmed by 5 bases and J by 0 bases, leaving 7 bases between them. CDR1 is SEHNR, CDR2 FQNEAQ, per germline (reference sequence). This CDR3 contains 14 residues. For the CDR3, the DNA is TGTGCCAGCAGCCCCAGGACAACTAATGAAAAACTGTTTTTT. Its translation: CASSPRTTNEKLFF.

The rearrangement joins TRBV11-2 to TRBJ1-5; D remains ambiguous. Trimming took off 1 base at V and 0 bases at J, with 16 bases between the two ends. Germline V lookup: CDR1 SGHAT, CDR2 FQNNGV. The CDR3 length is 18 residues. DNA for the CDR3: TGTGCCAGCAGCTTAGTCCTCGCCGGGGAGTATAGCAATCAGCCCCAGCATTTT. Protein: CASSLVLAGEYSNQPQHF.

The rearrangement joins TRBV3-1 (or the pseudogene TRBV3-2) to TRBJ2-5; tentative D call: TRBD1 (5 bases). The CDR3 is 14 amino acids. V gave up 6 bases and J gave up 4 bases, with 15 bases separating them. Looked up from germline, CDR1 is LGHDT and CDR2 is YNNKEL (reference sequence). CDR3 DNA sequence: TGTGCCAGCAGTGACAGCAGGGATCGAGAGACCCAGTACTTC. Amino acids: CASSDSRDRETQYF.

V gene TRBV28 combines with J gene TRBJ2-1, with a possible D match to TRBD1 (5 bases). CDR3 length equals 16 residues. Germline V gives CDR1 MDHEN, CDR2 SYDVKM. The V and J ends lost 6 bases and 0 bases respectively, with 15 bases between them. CDR3 in amino acids: CASRNKQVSSYNEQFF. CDR3 DNA: TGTGCCAGCAGAAATAAACAGGTAAGCTCCTACAATGAGCAGTTCTTC.

The V call is TRBV5-1, the J call TRBJ2-5, with a tentative D call TRBD1 (6 bases). V lost 0 bases and J 3 bases, leaving 9 bases between the germline ends. The CDR3 is 14 amino acids. Germline V gene lookup returns CDR1 SGHRS and CDR2 YFSETQ. This chain's CDR3 is CASSLGWTEETQYF. CDR3 bases: TGCGCCAGCAGCTTGGGGTGGACAGAAGAGACCCAGTACTTC.

This clone has just one count. This chain uses TRBV7-9 with TRBJ2-6, with D possibly being TRBD1 (5 bases). The CDR3 runs 15 residues. Trimming left V 4 bases short and J 0 bases short, with 7 bases between. CDR1 and CDR2 from the germline V gene are SEHNR and FQNEAQ (reference sequence). DNA for the CDR3: TGTGCCAGCAGCTCCAGGGCCTCTGGGGCCAACGTCCTGACTTTC. Translated, it gives CASSSRASGANVLTF.

The genes are TRBV7-9 and TRBJ1-1; tentatively, D is TRBD1 (6 bases). V was cut by 5 bases and J by 4 bases, with 14 bases left in between. This CDR3 contains 14 residues. CDR1 SEHNR and CDR2 FQNEAQ come from the germline V gene (reference sequence). CDR3 in amino acids: CASSPQGGVTEAFF. CDR3 sequence (DNA): TGTGCCAGCAGCCCCCAAGGGGGTGTCACTGAAGCTTTCTTT. Full variable domain (remainder filled in from reference TRBV7-9 and TRBJ1-1): DTGVSQNPRHKITKRGQNVTFRCDPISEHNRLYWYRQTLGQGPEFLTYFQNEAQLEKSRLLSDRFSAERPKGSFSTLEIQRTEQGDSAMYLCASSPQGGVTEAFFGQGTRLTVV.

This clone appeared once. CDR3 sequence (DNA): TGCGCCAGCAGCCAAGAGTCCCCGGCTGGAAACACCATATATTTT. Amino acid sequence: CASSQESPAGNTIYF. The chain combines TRBV4-1 with TRBJ1-3; D gene uncertain. V gave up 0 bases and J gave up 2 bases, with 8 bases separating them. This CDR3 is built from 15 residues. Germline V lookup: CDR1 MGHRA, CDR2 YSYEKL.

The chain uses TRBV5-1 and TRBJ1-4, with 7 bases fitting TRBD1. CDR1 and CDR2 from the germline V gene are SGHRS and YFSETQ. The trim removed 7 bases at V and 2 bases at J, leaving 8 bases unmatched. This CDR3 comprises 15 residues. The DNA of the CDR3 is TGCGCCAGCGCCACAGGGGTTGTGACTAATGAAAAACTGTTTTTT. It is translated as CASATGVVTNEKLFF.

The CDR3 DNA reads as TGTGCCAGCAGCTTGGGGACAGGGGGCGCACATGAAAAACTGTTTTTT. It yields the protein CASSLGTGGAHEKLFF. The V gene is TRBV5-8, the J gene TRBJ1-4; 11 bases align to TRBD1. CDR3 length: 16 amino acids. The germline gives CDR1 SGHTS, CDR2 YDEGEE. V was pared by 0 bases and J by 6 bases, with 4 bases of the junction left unmatched.

This chain connects TRBV7-9 to TRBJ1-2; D may be TRBD1 (6 bases). The CDR3 spans 15 residues. Trimming cost V 5 bases and J 0 bases, with 13 bases left between them. The germline V gene has CDR1 SEHNR and CDR2 FQNEAQ (reference sequence). CDR3 coding DNA: TGTGCCAGCAGCCCCGGACAGAACCCTAACTATGGCTACACCTTC. Its protein is CASSPGQNPNYGYTF.

The chain couples TRBV6-5 to TRBJ1-3; 9 bases are a match to TRBD1. Per the germline V gene, CDR1 is MNHEY and CDR2 is SVGAGI. The CDR3 totals 14 residues. V lost 7 bases and J lost 1; bases outside the gene matches: 2. The chain's CDR3 is CASTDRGSGNTIYF. The CDR3 nucleotides are TGTGCCAGCACCGACAGGGGGTCTGGAAACACCATATATTTT.

The chain recombines TRBV2 with TRBJ1-2, with 8 bases identical to TRBD1. The ends lost 5 bases at V and 2 bases at J; junction bases unmatched: 7. This CDR3 is 15 amino acids long. Germline V lookup: CDR1 SNHLY, CDR2 FYNNEI. This CDR3 is CASSRQGNGNYGYTF. The CDR3 nucleotides are TGTGCCAGCAGTCGACAGGGGAATGGGAACTATGGCTACACCTTC.

This chain uses TRBV28 with TRBJ1-4, with a possible D match to TRBD1 (6 bases). The germline V gene encodes CDR1 MDHEN and CDR2 SYDVKM. V was cut by 10 bases and J by 3 bases, with 21 bases left in between. CDR3 size: 16 residues. The CDR3 DNA reads TGTGCCACCGGGGGGGGCGAAGCGGTCGCTAATGAAAAACTGTTTTTT. Encoded protein: CATGGGEAVANEKLFF.

The V call is TRBV7-2, the J call TRBJ1-3; D unresolved. The CDR3 extends over 15 amino acids. Germline V CDR1 and CDR2: SGHTA, FQGNSA. Deletions cut 4 bases from V and 2 bases from J, with 12 bases between. The CDR3 is CASSSYEGAGNTIYF. CDR3 nucleotides: TGTGCCAGCAGCTCTTATGAGGGTGCTGGAAACACCATATATTTT.